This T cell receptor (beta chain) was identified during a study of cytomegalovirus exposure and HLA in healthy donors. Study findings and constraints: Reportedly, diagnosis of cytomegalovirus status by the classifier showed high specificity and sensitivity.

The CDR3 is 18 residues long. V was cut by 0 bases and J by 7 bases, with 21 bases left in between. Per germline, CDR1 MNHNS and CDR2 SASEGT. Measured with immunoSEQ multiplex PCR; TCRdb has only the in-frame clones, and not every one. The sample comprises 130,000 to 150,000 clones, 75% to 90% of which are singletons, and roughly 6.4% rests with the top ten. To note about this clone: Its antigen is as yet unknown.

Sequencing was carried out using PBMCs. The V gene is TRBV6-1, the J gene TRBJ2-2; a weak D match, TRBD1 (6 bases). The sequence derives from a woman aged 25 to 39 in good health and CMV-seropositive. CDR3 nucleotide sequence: TGTGCCAGCAGTGAAGCGATTGCAGGGGATACTCGAATCGGGGAGCTGTTTTTT. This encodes CASSEAIAGDTRIGELFF.